This TCR beta chain was obtained from a study of vaccination effects on CD4 cells after COVID-19. Study-level information: From two convalescent patients, samples were taken 16 days and one week before vaccination.

ViraFEST expansion of antigen-specific CD4+ T cells with viral peptide pools preceded sequencing. Between days 10 and 11 of culture, CD4+ T cells were separated out. The person had PCR-confirmed SARS-CoV-2 infection between March and December 2020. With approximately 9.6 ug/ml peptides and about 9.2 IU/ml IL-2, some 2 million PBMC per well were cultured. On day 3 and again on day 7, half the medium was replaced with IL-2 medium. Germline V gives CDR1 SGHRS, CDR2 YFSETQ. CDR3 length: 16 residues. V lost 0 bases, J lost 1 base, and 10 bases lay in between. Overall study results and limits: Long after vaccination, the clones induced by infection and by vaccine shrank markedly in size.

TCRdb keeps only in-frame clones here, not all; method: immunoSEQ multiplex PCR. The data contain roughly 70,000 clones, under 85% of them singletons. As concerns this clone: Its cognate antigen is unknown.

The input for sequencing was CD4+ T cells from PBMCs cultured with HIV peptides, taken before COVID-19 vaccination. The subset denotes: HIV-1 Nef peptide pool negative control/reference culture. V usage is TRBV5-1 and J usage is TRBJ2-2, with D possibly TRBD2 on 6 matching bases. This receptor was taken from a human donor who had a prior SARS-CoV-2 infection. CDR3 residues: CASSLVGRGNTGELFF. The CDR3 DNA follows: TGCGCCAGCAGCTTGGTCGGGCGGGGGAACACCGGGGAGCTGTTTTTT.